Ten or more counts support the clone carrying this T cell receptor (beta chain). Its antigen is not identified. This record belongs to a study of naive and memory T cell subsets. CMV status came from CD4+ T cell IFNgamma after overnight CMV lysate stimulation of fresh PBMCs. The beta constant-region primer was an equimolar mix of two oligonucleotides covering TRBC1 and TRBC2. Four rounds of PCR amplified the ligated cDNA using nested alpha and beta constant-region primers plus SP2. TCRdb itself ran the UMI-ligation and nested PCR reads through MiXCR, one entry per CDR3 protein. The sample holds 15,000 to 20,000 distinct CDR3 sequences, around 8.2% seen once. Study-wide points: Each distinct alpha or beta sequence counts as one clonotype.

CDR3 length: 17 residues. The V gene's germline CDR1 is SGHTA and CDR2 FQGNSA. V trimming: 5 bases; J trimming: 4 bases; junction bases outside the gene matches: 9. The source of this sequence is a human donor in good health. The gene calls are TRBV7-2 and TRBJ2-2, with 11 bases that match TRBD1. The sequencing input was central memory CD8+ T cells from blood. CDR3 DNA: TGTGCCAGCAGCCCTCAGGACAGGGGGCTTCGCACCGGGGAGCTGTTTTTT. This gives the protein CASSPQDRGLRTGELFF.